This entry describes one T cell receptor beta chain. Antigen unknown. The data are from a study of Graves' ophthalmopathy and Graves' hyperthyroidism. The study amplified TCR beta CDR3 regions using RNA transcripts. RT-PCR in the first round used HTBI primers; a second-round multiplex PCR followed. TCRdb processed the multiplex PCR reads anew with MiXCR; each CDR3 protein has one entry. The table has over a million distinct CDR3 sequences, approximately 35% seen once; the top ten hold around 10%. Only newly diagnosed hyperthyroidism patients aged 18 to 65, with under 2 months' duration, were enrolled. Thyroid ultrasound, orbital computed tomography, TRAb, serum thyroxine and clinical symptoms formed the basis of diagnosis. Germline V gives CDR1 MGHDK, CDR2 SYGVNS. The CDR3 has 14 residues. With 2 bases clipped from V and 4 bases from J, the junction kept 4 bases outside the gene matches. Study-level results: Predictions made by the model for ophthalmopathy progression reached just over 70% sensitivity and about 72% specificity. Clonotypes were expanded in thyroid at above 0.001 frequency, and most also appeared in blood.

The material sequenced was peripheral blood or thyroid tissue (not recorded which). This clonotype was sampled from an adult man with Graves' hyperthyroidism. The chain is built from TRBV25-1 and TRBJ1-2; 7 bases are a match to TRBD1. CDR3 in amino acids: CASSEITGVYGYTF. The DNA for the CDR3 is TGTGCCAGCAGTGAAATTACAGGGGTCTATGGCTACACCTTC.